These T cell receptor beta chains were read from a single sample in a study of T cells in Graves' hyperthyroidism and ophthalmopathy. TCRdb re-called the multiplex PCR reads with MiXCR, one entry per CDR3 protein. The sample lists 500,000 to 650,000 distinct CDR3 sequences, about 14% occurring once. The source material was blood. Source of these receptors: a woman aged 45-59 years with Graves' ophthalmopathy. Each CDR3 is given with its conserved first and last residue. The D gene is left open where the match is weak. Size values are once, few and many counts, or a class for expanded clones, and some rows have none.

NA TRBJ2-3 TRBD1 TRBV10-3 TGTGCCATCAGTGAGACCTTTACCCGGGACAGGGCAAAGATAGATACGCAGTATTTT CAISETFTRDRAKIDTQYF
many TRBJ2-5 TRBD2 TRBV7-8 TGTGCCAGCAGCCGCCGGGGACTAGCGGAAGAGACCCAGTACTTC CASSRRGLAEETQYF
many TRBJ1-5 NA TRBV18 TGTGCCAGCTCCCTTGAAGGGTCTAGCAATCAGCCCCAGCATTTT CASSLEGSSNQPQHF
NA TRBJ1-1 NA TRBV29-1 TGCAGCGTTAGCAGGAACACTGAAGCTTTCTTT CSVSRNTEAFF
NA TRBJ2-2 NA TRBV11-1 TGTGCCAGCAGATACAGGGACTTCGGGGAGCTGTTTTTT CASRYRDFGELFF
NA TRBJ1-2 NA TRBV4-3 TGCGCCAGCAGCCAAGGGAGGGGGACGCATTATGGCTACACCTTC CASSQGRGTHYGYTF
NA TRBJ2-3 TRBD2 TRBV28 TGTGCCAGCAGTTTCGTAATTGGGGGGACTAGCGGGAGGAAGGCAGATACGCAGTATTTT CASSFVIGGTSGRKADTQYF
many TRBJ2-7 TRBD2 TRBV7-2 TGTGCCAGCAGCTTGGGACTAGCGGGAGTGGACGAGCAGTACTTC CASSLGLAGVDEQYF
many TRBJ2-2 TRBD1 TRBV24-1 TGTGCCACCAGTGATTTTAGGGGGCGATACACCGGGGAGCTGTTTTTT CATSDFRGRYTGELFF
many TRBJ1-1 NA TRBV7-9 TGTGCCAGCAGCCACAGGACACGGAATGAAGCTTTCTTT CASSHRTRNEAFF
many TRBJ1-2 TRBD1 TRBV5-5 TGTGCCAGCAGCTGGGACAGCGCTAACTATGGCTACACCTTC CASSWDSANYGYTF
few TRBJ2-7 NA TRBV7-9 TGTGCCAGCACCACGGGAGAGGTGGGGGAGCAGTACTTC CASTTGEVGEQYF
many TRBJ2-7 NA TRBV11-3 TGTGCCAGCAGCTTCCCTACCGGGACGGACTCCTACGAGCAGTACTTC CASSFPTGTDSYEQYF
few TRBJ1-5 NA TRBV6-2/TRBV6-3 TGTGCCAGCAGTAGGGGGATTTTGCCCCAGCATTTT CASSRGILPQHF
NA TRBJ2-1 NA TRBV19 TGTGCCAGTAGTATTGTCCCCCGGGAGGAGCAGTTCTTC CASSIVPREEQFF
many TRBJ2-7 NA TRBV28 TGTGCCAGCAGTTTCCTAATGAGGGACCTGGAACCCTACGAGCAGTACTTC CASSFLMRDLEPYEQYF
NA TRBJ2-2 TRBD2 TRBV19 TGTGCCAGTAACACCTTAGCGGGAAAAACCGGGGAGCTGTTTTTT CASNTLAGKTGELFF
few TRBJ2-1 NA TRBV2 TGTGCCAGCTTAGGAGCTGGGACCCCCCCTTCGTACAATGAGCAGTTCTTC CASLGAGTPPSYNEQFF
many TRBJ2-5 NA TRBV7-9 TGTGCCAGCAGCCACAGGTCCCTGTACCAAGAGACCCAGTACTTC CASSHRSLYQETQYF
few TRBJ1-6 TRBD1 TRBV28 TGTGCCAGCAGTAAAACAGGGGGCGATTCACCCCTCCACTTT CASSKTGGDSPLHF
many TRBJ2-7 NA TRBV20-1 TGCAGTGCTAGCGACCGGGACATTGTATCCTTCTACGAGCAGTACTTC CSASDRDIVSFYEQYF
many TRBJ2-5 NA TRBV30 TGTGCCTGGGGTTTGTTAGCGGCATCCCAAGAGACCCAGTACTTC CAWGLLAASQETQYF
many TRBJ1-5 NA TRBV12-3/TRBV12-4 TGTGCCAGCAGTTTGGCACAGGCGAATCAGCCCCAGCATTTT CASSLAQANQPQHF
many TRBJ1-1 NA TRBV20-1 TGCAGTGCTAGAGCCTATAACAGAGGCACTGAAGCTTTCTTT CSARAYNRGTEAFF
few TRBJ2-1 NA TRBV10-3 TGTGCCATCAGTGACATCAGCAATGAGCAGTTCTTC CAISDISNEQFF
many TRBJ2-7 NA TRBV2 TGTGCCAGCAGTGAGATCGAGCAGTACTTC CASSEIEQYF
many TRBJ1-1 TRBD1 TRBV3-1 TGTGCCAGCAGCCAGACAGGGGTAGCGGCTGAAGCTTTCTTT CASSQTGVAAEAFF
many TRBJ2-1 NA TRBV30 TGTGCCTGGAGTGTAGGCGGCGGGGAGCAGTTCTTC CAWSVGGGEQFF
few TRBJ2-1 NA TRBV19 TGTGCCAGTACCATACACCTGGGGTCCTACAATGAGCAGTTCTTC CASTIHLGSYNEQFF
many TRBJ2-5 TRBD2 TRBV20-1 TGCAGTGCTAGATTCGAGCGGGAGAGCCAAGAGACCCAGTACTTC CSARFERESQETQYF
many TRBJ2-1 NA TRBV28 TGTGCCAGCAGTCCTAAAAGCAGGATGGGGAATGAGCAGTTCTTC CASSPKSRMGNEQFF
NA TRBJ2-1 TRBD2 TRBV12-5 TGTGCTAGTGGTCTGCCTACTAGCGGTGGCTCCTACAATGAGCAGTTCTTC CASGLPTSGGSYNEQFF
NA TRBJ2-1 TRBD2 TRBV7-2 TGTGCCAGCAGCCTCCGTAGCGGGAACAATGAGCAGTTCTTC CASSLRSGNNEQFF
NA TRBJ2-5 TRBD2 TRBV7-9 TGTGCCATCTCCCGGACTAGCGGGAGTCTGGAGACCCAGTACTTC CAISRTSGSLETQYF
many TRBJ2-3 NA TRBV28 TGTGCCAGCAGTTTATTGTCGTGGGGAGATACGCAGTATTTT CASSLLSWGDTQYF
few TRBJ1-3 NA TRBV20-1 TGCAGTGCTAGAGTTAGGACAGTCTCTGGAAACACCATATATTTT CSARVRTVSGNTIYF
few TRBJ1-5 NA TRBV25-1 TGTGCCAGCAGTGAATGGGGTTTGAATCAGCCCCAGCATTTT CASSEWGLNQPQHF
NA TRBJ1-1 TRBD1 TRBV5-1 TGTGCCAGCAGCCGCATCAAAGACAGGGTAGTGAACACTGAAGCTTTCTTT CASSRIKDRVVNTEAFF
many TRBJ2-1 NA TRBV5-5 TGTGCCAGCAGCGATCGGGAGGACAGGGCATACAATGAGCAGTTCTTC CASSDREDRAYNEQFF
NA TRBJ2-1 TRBD2 TRBV6-2/TRBV6-3 TGTGCCAGCAGTTACGGGCTAGCGGGAGGGCCCGGTGAGCAGTTCTTC CASSYGLAGGPGEQFF
many TRBJ2-1 TRBD2 TRBV5-6 TGTGCCAGCAGCCTCCGGACTAGCGGGAGGATCTACAATGAGCAGTTCTTC CASSLRTSGRIYNEQFF
NA TRBJ2-4 NA TRBV6-1 TGTGCCAGCAGTACCCCGAAAGTGGGTCTAGCCAAAAACATTCAGTACTTC CASSTPKVGLAKNIQYF
many TRBJ2-7 TRBD2 TRBV20-1 TGCAGTGCTGGAAATAGCGGGAGGGCCACATACGAGCAGTACTTC CSAGNSGRATYEQYF
many TRBJ1-1 NA TRBV20-1 TGCAGTGCTAGAGACCCGGAGGGGAACACTGAAGCTTTCTTT CSARDPEGNTEAFF
many TRBJ2-5 NA TRBV6-5 TGTGCCAGCAGTTACTCGGGGCTTGGTAAAGAGACCCAGTACTTC CASSYSGLGKETQYF
many TRBJ2-7 NA TRBV28 TGTGCCAGCAGCCCCGTCCCGACAGGCTACGAGCAGTACTTC CASSPVPTGYEQYF
NA TRBJ2-7 NA TRBV28 TGTGCCAGCAGTTTACTAGAGTCGAACGAGCAGTACTTC CASSLLESNEQYF
NA TRBJ1-5 NA TRBV5-1 TGCGCCAGCAGCTTGGACCCGGGGGGCAGCAATCAGCCCCAGCATTTC CASSLDPGGSNQPQHF
many TRBJ2-5 NA TRBV7-2 TGTGCCAGCAGCGAGGGGGGGGCGCAAGAGACCCAGTACTTC CASSEGGAQETQYF
many TRBJ2-1 NA TRBV28 TGTGCCAGCAGTTCACGAGGTTACAATGAGCAGTTCTTC CASSSRGYNEQFF